The 31 T cell receptor beta chains below were found in one sample sequenced in a study of CD8+CD57+ T cells in acquired aplastic anemia. It was patients with CD8+CD57+ cell expansion by flow cytometry who were chosen for sequencing. Genomic DNA, the template, was used for profiling of the TCR beta VDJ and CDR3. Each CDR3 protein gets one entry after TCRdb re-called the reads with MiXCR. The table has 260,000 or so distinct CDR3 sequences, 47% seen once; the top ten hold 7.8%. The sample taken for sequencing was sorted CD4+, CD8+, or CD8+CD57+ T cells (not recorded which) from PBMCs. Receptor source: a human donor with aplastic anemia.

The V call is TRBV10-3, the J call TRBJ1-2; tentative D call: TRBD1 (5 bases). CDR1 and CDR2 (germline): ENHRY, SYGVKD. This CDR3 region has 13 residues. V was cut by 6 bases and J by 8 bases, with 16 bases left in between. This CDR3 reads CAISPHGAEGYTF. DNA for the CDR3: TGTGCCATCAGCCCCCACGGGGCTGAGGGCTACACCTTC.

This chain connects TRBV15 to TRBJ1-4; a possible D gene is TRBD1 (5 bases). The CDR3 is 17 residues long. Trimming took 1 base from V and 7 from J, leaving 19 bases between them. Germline V CDR1 and CDR2: LNHNV, YYDKDF (reference sequence). CDR3 region: CATSRGGLGHDGEKLFF. The CDR3 bases are TGTGCCACCAGCAGAGGGGGTCTGGGGCACGACGGTGAAAAACTGTTTTTT.

This sequence joins TRBV7-9 and TRBJ2-3; TRBD2 matches 11 bases. CDR1 SEHNR and CDR2 FQNEAQ come from the germline V gene (reference sequence). The CDR3 totals 17 residues. Trimming cost V 4 bases and J 2 bases; bases outside gene matches: 8. The DNA for the CDR3 is TGTGCCAGCAGCTCCACATTAGCGGGAGGGCCCACAGATACGCAGTATTTT. Translating gives CASSSTLAGGPTDTQYF.

Comment on this clonotype: Just one base apart from a much larger clone, this may be a read error. This chain joins TRBV5-1 and TRBJ2-2; no reliable D call. This CDR3 spans 16 amino acids. Germline V gives CDR1 SGHRS, CDR2 YFSETQ. CDR3: CVSSRRFPWFAGELFF. As DNA, the CDR3 is TGCGTCAGCAGCCGTAGGTTTCCGTGGTTTGCCGGGGAGCTGTTTTTT.

V usage is TRBV15 and J usage is TRBJ1-6, with D perhaps matching TRBD1 (5 bases). Looked up from germline, CDR1 is LNHNV and CDR2 is YYDKDF (reference sequence). The length of the CDR3 is 12 residues. V dropped 0 bases and J dropped 14 bases, with 8 bases sitting between them. CDR3 loop: CATSREGPTLHF. CDR3 in DNA: TGTGCCACCAGCAGAGAGGGGCCCACCCTCCACTTT.

The chain links TRBV10-3 to TRBJ1-1; D gene uncertain. Trimming removed 3 bases from V and 1 base from J, with 3 bases in between. CDR1 and CDR2 (germline): ENHRY, SYGVKD. The length of the CDR3 is 12 residues. CDR3 amino acids: CAISETNTEAFF. The CDR3 DNA reads as TGTGCCATCAGTGAAACGAACACTGAAGCTTTCTTT.

This clonotype was recorded many times. The CDR3 region is CASSRNRLHHLNEAFF. CDR3 bases: TGTGCCAGTAGTCGCAACCGTCTCCACCACCTTAATGAAGCTTTCTTT. V and J are TRBV19 and TRBJ1-1, with D unclear. The ends were cut back, 5 bases at V and 7 bases at J, with 23 bases in the middle. The CDR3 sequence is 16 residues long. Per germline, CDR1 LNHDA and CDR2 SQIVND (reference sequence).

J is TRBJ2-3 and V is TRBV19, with TRBD2 matching 10 bases. CDR3 length: 17 amino acids. The trim removed 7 bases at V and 0 bases at J, leaving 10 bases unmatched. Germline CDR1 and CDR2: LNHDA and SQIVND (reference sequence). The CDR3 region has the DNA TGTGCCAGTACCGATAGGGGACTAGCGATGAGCACAGATACGCAGTATTTT. The encoded protein is CASTDRGLAMSTDTQYF.

V gene TRBV19 combines with J gene TRBJ2-1, with D uncertain. CDR3 size: 15 residues. Germline-derived CDR1 and CDR2 are LNHDA and SQIVND (reference sequence). V dropped 4 bases and J dropped 0 bases, with 10 bases sitting between them. CDR3 bases: TGTGCCAGTAGTACGTCCTGGGCCTCCTACAATGAGCAGTTCTTC. This gives the protein CASSTSWASYNEQFF.

This clonotype was observed many times. The chain carries TRBV4-3 and TRBJ2-7; unclear D gene. CDR3 length: 15 amino acids. CDR1 LGHNA and CDR2 YSLEER come from the germline V gene. With 1 base removed from V and 0 bases from J, the gap between germline ends came to 10 bases. CDR3 region: CASSQGFAVSYEQYF. The DNA of the CDR3 is TGCGCCAGCAGCCAAGGCTTCGCGGTCTCCTACGAGCAGTACTTC.

This clonotype has a count of ten or more. J is TRBJ2-5 and V is TRBV6-1; a weak D match, TRBD1 (5 bases). Germline lookup yields CDR1 MNHNS and CDR2 SASEGT. V was clipped by 1 base and J by 0 bases, with 12 bases between them. The CDR3 sequence is 16 residues long. This chain's CDR3 is CASSEGQLGNQETQYF. CDR3 coding DNA: TGTGCCAGCAGTGAAGGACAGTTAGGTAACCAAGAGACCCAGTACTTC.

With respect to this clonotype: A much larger clone is a single base away; this may be a read error. The gene calls are TRBV5-1 and TRBJ2-1; unclear D gene. CDR3 length equals 14 residues. Germline CDR1 and CDR2: SGHRS and YFSETQ. Trimming removed 4 bases at V and 10 bases at J, with 18 bases between. CDR3 in amino acids: CASSVRHGSYEQFF. Written as DNA, the CDR3 is TGCGCCAGCAGCGTGAGACATGGCTCCTACGAGCAGTTCTTC.

This clonotype has only one observation. The V call is TRBV7-9, the J call TRBJ2-6; the D is unclear. This CDR3 comprises 13 residues. V lost 5 bases, J lost 12 bases, and 14 bases lay in between. Germline V CDR1 and CDR2: SEHNR, FQNEAQ (reference sequence). The CDR3 protein is CASSPVGWRVLTF. DNA for the CDR3: TGTGCCAGCAGCCCGGTGGGGTGGCGCGTCCTGACTTTC.

The V call is TRBV7-2, the J call TRBJ1-6; tentative D call: TRBD1 (5 bases). Per germline, CDR1 SGHTA and CDR2 FQGNSA. With 6 bases removed from V and 1 base from J, the gap between germline ends came to 10 bases. This CDR3 has 15 residues. In DNA form, the CDR3 reads TGTGCCAGCAGATCAGGGTCGTCCTATAATTCACCCCTCCACTTT. Its translation is CASRSGSSYNSPLHF.

The chain is built from TRBV20-1 and TRBJ2-3, with 8 bases matching TRBD2. The germline gives CDR1 DFQATT, CDR2 SNEGSKA (reference sequence). Germline trimming cut 2 bases from V and 3 bases from J; bases unmatched to any gene: 7. This CDR3 has 15 residues. The chain's CDR3 is CSARPGGAVTDTQYF. The CDR3 DNA reads TGCAGTGCTAGACCCGGGGGGGCGGTGACAGATACGCAGTATTTT.

V usage is TRBV9 and J usage is TRBJ2-7, with 9 nucleotides matching TRBD1. This CDR3 comprises 15 residues. Trimming at V came to 0 bases and at J to 6 bases, leaving 7 bases not matched to a gene. CDR1 is SGDLS and CDR2 is YYNGEE in the germline V gene. In DNA form, the CDR3 reads TGTGCCAGCAGCGTAGAATCCACAGGGGGCCGCGAGCAGTACTTC. This gives the protein CASSVESTGGREQYF.

In this sample, this clonotype turned up many times. The chain is built from TRBV6-4 and TRBJ2-1; 8 bases align to TRBD1. This CDR3 has 13 residues. Germline lookup yields CDR1 MRHNA and CDR2 SNTAGT. V shed 10 bases and J 5 bases; nucleotides not matched to a gene: 7. CDR3 amino acids: CATGTGEHNEQFF. The CDR3 DNA sequence: TGTGCCACCGGGACAGGCGAGCACAATGAGCAGTTCTTC.

The table lists this clonotype with many counts. This chain joins TRBV27 and TRBJ1-5, with D unresolved. This CDR3 region has 12 residues. With 5 bases removed from V and 3 bases from J, the gap between germline ends came to 5 bases. Germline CDR1 MNHEY, CDR2 SMNVEV (reference sequence). The chain's CDR3 is CASSGYNQPQHF. The CDR3 region has the DNA TGTGCCAGCAGTGGATACAATCAGCCCCAGCATTTT.

This clonotype was counted at least ten times. This chain joins TRBV2 and TRBJ2-1; D may match TRBD1 or TRBD2 (5 bases each). CDR3 length: 17 residues. V was clipped by 3 bases and J by 1 base, with 16 bases between them. Germline V gene sequence: CDR1 SNHLY, CDR2 FYNNEI. The CDR3 sequence: CASSDVVGAQSYNEQFF. The CDR3 bases are TGTGCCAGCAGTGACGTCGTCGGGGCCCAGTCCTACAATGAGCAGTTCTTC.

Of note for this clonotype: At one end, the junction sequence differs from germline, possibly due to a read error. The rearrangement links TRBV30 to TRBJ2-1; 9 bases map to TRBD1. Germline-derived CDR1 and CDR2 are GTSNPN and SVGIG (reference sequence). CDR3 length: 12 residues. CDR3 loop: CAWRGGGTGRIF. DNA for the CDR3: TGTGCCTGGAGAGGGGGCGGGACAGGGCGAATCTTC.

This clonotype was seen a single time. V and J are TRBV24-1 and TRBJ2-1; 8 bases are shared with TRBD1. Germline loops: CDR1 KGHDR, CDR2 SFDVKD. The CDR3 extends over 14 amino acids. The trim removed 4 bases at V and 8 bases at J, leaving 6 bases unmatched. DNA of the CDR3: TGTGCCACCAGTGACGCTGGACAGGGCGATGAGCAGTTCTTC. Its translation is CATSDAGQGDEQFF.

The V and J genes are TRBV7-9 and TRBJ2-1; TRBD2 aligns across 8 bases. This CDR3 is built from 16 residues. J gave up 2 bases and V 5 bases, and 8 bases lay outside the gene matches. Germline V CDR1 and CDR2: SEHNR, FQNEAQ (reference sequence). CDR3 bases: TGTGCCAGCAGCGTTCGTAGCGGGACGACCTACAATGAGCAGTTCTTC. Amino acid sequence: CASSVRSGTTYNEQFF. Full variable domain (missing parts from reference TRBV7-9 and TRBJ2-1): DTGVSQNPRHKITKRGQNVTFRCDPISEHNRLYWYRQTLGQGPEFLTYFQNEAQLEKSRLLSDRFSAERPKGSFSTLEIQRTEQGDSAMYLCASSVRSGTTYNEQFFGPGTRLTVL.

There are many counts of this clonotype. V gene TRBV6-2 or TRBV6-3 combines with J gene TRBJ2-3; possible D gene TRBD1, 6 bases. The CDR3 runs to 14 residues. V lost 7 bases and J lost 3, with 14 bases in between. In germline, CDR1 is MNHEY, CDR2 SVGEGT. The CDR3 DNA reads as TGTGCCAGCAAAGGACAGCCAGAAACAGATACGCAGTATTTT. The encoded protein is CASKGQPETDTQYF.

This clonotype came up many times. This rearrangement joins TRBV6-2 or TRBV6-3 to TRBJ2-1, with D tentatively TRBD1 (6 bases). The CDR3 totals 13 residues. Germline V gene lookup returns CDR1 MNHEY and CDR2 SVGEGT. The V and J ends lost 5 bases and 4 bases respectively, with 9 bases between them. The CDR3 DNA sequence: TGTGCCAGCAGTCGGACAGCGTACAATGAGCAGTTCTTC. Its protein is CASSRTAYNEQFF.

Ten or more counts support this clonotype. The chain combines TRBV25-1 with TRBJ2-1, with D tentatively TRBD2 (5 bases). From germline, CDR1 is MGHDK and CDR2 SYGVNS. The length of the CDR3 is 12 residues. Trimming left V 1 base short and J 9 bases short, with 7 bases between. CDR3 amino acids: CASSELGGEQFF. DNA for the CDR3: TGTGCCAGCAGTGAATTAGGAGGTGAGCAGTTCTTC.

This clonotype was counted many times. The rearrangement links TRBV20-1 to TRBJ2-1; D remains ambiguous. The CDR3 extends over 13 amino acids. V dropped 1 base and J dropped 2 bases, with 6 bases sitting between them. Germline V gives CDR1 DFQATT, CDR2 SNEGSKA (reference sequence). The CDR3 sequence is CSARALAYNEQFF. The CDR3 region has the DNA TGCAGTGCTAGAGCCCTGGCCTACAATGAGCAGTTCTTC.

The chain joins TRBV25-1 to TRBJ2-7; maybe TRBD1 (6 bases). The CDR3 loop spans 14 amino acids. Germline values: CDR1 MGHDK, CDR2 SYGVNS. Trimming cost V 3 bases and J 3 bases, with 12 bases left between them. CDR3 residues: CASSEGAGYYEQYF. The CDR3 nucleotides are TGTGCCAGCAGTGAGGGGGCAGGCTACTACGAGCAGTACTTC.

This sequence joins TRBV20-1 and TRBJ1-2; D is possibly TRBD1 (6 bases). V lost 6 bases, J lost 4 bases, and 18 bases lay in between. This CDR3 spans 14 amino acids. Per the germline V gene, CDR1 is DFQATT and CDR2 is SNEGSKA (reference sequence). This CDR3 reads CSALGAGVSYGYTF. CDR3 bases: TGCAGTGCCCTGGGGGCAGGTGTAAGCTATGGCTACACCTTC.

With respect to this clonotype: This CDR3 fails to terminate in the conserved phenylalanine or tryptophan, so it likely reflects a read error. The chain has TRBV7-3 and TRBJ2-7; the D gene is possibly TRBD2 (5 bases). This CDR3 is built from 18 residues. In germline, CDR1 is SGHTA, CDR2 FQGTGA. Trimming left V 4 bases short and J 4 bases short, with 26 bases between. CDR3: CASSSIKSWTQRPYEQYS. Here the CDR3 DNA reads TGTGCCAGCAGCTCCATTAAAAGTTGGACTCAACGCCCTTACGAGCAGTACTCC.

On this clonotype itself: This may be a read error: a much more frequent sequence differs by one nucleotide. The chain employs TRBV5-6 and TRBJ1-2; D is uncertain. Trimming stripped 0 bases from V and 7 bases from J, with 13 bases between. CDR1 and CDR2 from the germline V gene are SGHDT and YYEEEE. The CDR3 is 14 residues long. The DNA of the CDR3 is TGTGCCAGCAGCTTGGGGACGGGGAGTGGTGGCTACACCTTC. Translating it yields CASSLGTGSGGYTF.

V gene TRBV4-1 combines with J gene TRBJ2-1, with D hard to call. This CDR3 is built from 14 residues. Germline CDR1 MGHRA, CDR2 YSYEKL. V lost 1 base to trimming and J lost 7 bases, with 11 bases between them. The CDR3 is CASSQAGWRNEQFF. The DNA for the CDR3 is TGCGCCAGCAGCCAAGCGGGTTGGAGAAATGAGCAGTTCTTC.